The 16 T cell receptor beta chains given below trace back to one sample, sequenced in a study of cytomegalovirus exposure and HLA in healthy donors (TCRdb year 2017). The library relied on the immunoSEQ multiplex PCR assay. This is the immuneACCESS table as TCRdb keeps it, with only in-frame sequences that have V and J called. A part of the clones is gone; compared with another copy, unresolved V genes explain less than half, and the rest is unexplained. The sample contains approximately 100,000 clones, roughly nine tenths of them found a single time. The ten largest clones capture 1.8% of the sample. The sequencing sample was made of PBMCs. All receptors derive from a young woman in good health and CMV-seropositive.

This clone occurred once. The chain links TRBV29-1 to TRBJ1-2; no firm D call. The CDR3 is 12 residues long. Germline V CDR1 and CDR2: SQVTM, ANQGSEA. Trimming removed 6 bases from V and 8 bases from J, with 16 bases in between. CDR3 in DNA: TGCAGCGTACCGACCCAGGAGGGCGGCTACACCTTC. It codes for CSVPTQEGGYTF.

The chain links TRBV15 to TRBJ2-1, with 12 bases that match TRBD2. Trimming removed 1 base from V and 6 bases from J; junction bases left unmatched: 7. The CDR3 has 17 amino acids. The germline V gene encodes CDR1 LNHNV and CDR2 YYDKDF (reference sequence). For the CDR3, the DNA is TGTGCCACCAGCAGAGTAGCTAGCGGGGGGGGAAGCAATGAGCAGTTCTTC. This sequence encodes CATSRVASGGGSNEQFF. The full variable domain, with the rest looked up from reference TRBV15 and TRBJ2-1, is DAMVIQNPRYQVTQFGKPVTLSCSQTLNHNVMYWYQQKSSQAPKLLFHYYDKDFNNEADTPDNFQSRRPNTSFCFLDIRSPGLGDTAMYLCATSRVASGGGSNEQFFGPGTRLTVL.

This chain joins TRBV27 and TRBJ1-1; 8 bases are a match to TRBD1. V lost 7 bases and J lost 2; bases outside the gene matches: 6. CDR1 MNHEY and CDR2 SMNVEV come from the germline V gene (reference sequence). This CDR3 comprises 14 residues. The CDR3 reads CASKAGGANTEAFF. The CDR3 DNA follows: TGTGCCAGCAAAGCAGGGGGCGCCAACACTGAAGCTTTCTTT.

This chain joins TRBV7-9 and TRBJ2-1; TRBD2 matches at 11 bases. The germline gives CDR1 SEHNR, CDR2 FQNEAQ (reference sequence). V lost 1 base and J lost 8; bases outside the gene matches: 10. The CDR3 totals 17 residues. CDR3 DNA: TGTGCCAGCAGCTTAGATAGGTCTAGCGGGGGGTTCCATGAGCAGTTCTTC. Its translation is CASSLDRSSGGFHEQFF.

The chain recombines TRBV5-6 with TRBJ1-5; D is perhaps TRBD1 (6 bases). Germline V CDR1 and CDR2: SGHDT, YYEEEE. The V end was cut by 5 bases, the J end by 7 bases, with 19 bases between. This CDR3 region has 15 residues. The CDR3 sequence: CASSAGGADQQPQHF. The CDR3, as DNA: TGTGCCAGCAGTGCCGGGGGGGCCGATCAACAGCCCCAGCATTTT.

J is TRBJ2-1 and V is TRBV30, with 7 bases aligning to TRBD1. Per germline, CDR1 GTSNPN and CDR2 SVGIG (reference sequence). The ends lost 2 bases at V and 2 bases at J; junction bases unmatched: 6. CDR3 size: 15 residues. CDR3 in amino acids: CAWSKPGQTYNEQFF. CDR3 nucleotide sequence: TGTGCCTGGAGTAAACCGGGACAGACCTACAATGAGCAGTTCTTC.

The chain uses TRBV13 and TRBJ2-7, with D maybe TRBD1 (5 bases). Germline values: CDR1 PRHDT, CDR2 FYEKMQ (reference sequence). The CDR3 runs to 14 residues. V lost 5 bases and J 1 base, leaving 12 bases between the germline ends. CDR3 loop: CASSLNPGSYEQYV. The CDR3 DNA reads as TGTGCCAGCAGCCTAAACCCAGGGTCCTACGAGCAGTACGTC.

The CDR3 loop is CASSQQGAGTEAFF. The CDR3 DNA follows: TGTGCCAGTAGTCAACAGGGGGCAGGAACTGAAGCTTTCTTT. The chain has TRBV19 and TRBJ1-1, with 9 bases that match TRBD1. CDR1 and CDR2 (germline): LNHDA, SQIVND (reference sequence). The CDR3 runs 14 residues. Trimming removed 5 bases from V and 5 bases from J; junction bases left unmatched: 6.

The genes are TRBV5-1 and TRBJ1-3; D perhaps matches TRBD1 (5 bases). The CDR3 loop spans 15 amino acids. Germline CDR1 SGHRS, CDR2 YFSETQ. Trimming took off 0 bases at V and 4 bases at J, with 11 bases between the two ends. The CDR3 spells CASSLVPTEGNTIYF. The CDR3 DNA sequence: TGCGCCAGCAGCTTGGTTCCGACAGAAGGAAACACCATATATTTT.

This chain connects TRBV6-1 to TRBJ1-1; D is unclear. CDR3 length: 15 amino acids. Germline assignment: CDR1 MNHNS and CDR2 SASEGT. V was pared by 1 base and J by 4 bases, with 13 bases between. The CDR3 reads CASSEVGMGSTEAFF. Here the CDR3 DNA reads TGTGCCAGCAGTGAAGTGGGGATGGGGAGCACTGAAGCTTTCTTT.

V is TRBV6-1 and J is TRBJ1-5; D is perhaps TRBD1 (5 bases). V was trimmed by 3 bases and J by 1 base, leaving 19 bases between them. Germline V gene sequence: CDR1 MNHNS, CDR2 SASEGT. The CDR3 contains 18 residues. The CDR3 nucleotides read TGTGCCAGCAGTGAGAGGGGAAGCGGGCAATGGAGCAATCAGCCCCAGCATTTT. It encodes CASSERGSGQWSNQPQHF.

The gene calls are TRBV14 and TRBJ2-5; 8 nucleotides line up with TRBD2. Germline V gives CDR1 SGHDN, CDR2 FVKESK. The CDR3 totals 16 residues. Trimming cost V 0 bases and J 5 bases; bases outside gene matches: 8. CDR3 DNA: TGTGCCAGCAGCCAAGAGGAAGCGGGGGCGCTGGAGACCCAGTACTTC. This encodes CASSQEEAGALETQYF.

The rearrangement uses TRBV27 and TRBJ2-1, with unresolved D. Deletions cut 4 bases from V and 4 bases from J, with 8 bases between. The CDR3 sequence is 13 residues long. CDR1 and CDR2 from the germline V gene are MNHEY and SMNVEV (reference sequence). CDR3 nucleotide sequence: TGTGCCAGCAGTTCTTCTATTTACAATGAGCAGTTCTTC. Translating it yields CASSSSIYNEQFF.

The rearrangement links TRBV7-2 to TRBJ2-7; TRBD2 is a possible D gene (5 bases). Trimming removed 5 bases at V and 3 bases at J, with 20 bases between. This CDR3 is built from 16 residues. Looked up from germline, CDR1 is SGHTA and CDR2 is FQGNSA. The CDR3 sequence is CASSPGVAAAGYEQYV. DNA of the CDR3: TGTGCCAGCAGCCCCGGCGTGGCGGCGGCGGGCTACGAGCAGTACGTC.

This clone occurred a few times. CDR3 DNA sequence: TGTGCCAGTAGCTGGAACCCGGGGGGCAATCAGCCCCAGCATTTT. Translating it yields CASSWNPGGNQPQHF. The J gene is TRBJ1-5, the V gene TRBV19, with TRBD1 as a possible D gene (5 bases). The V end was cut by 6 bases, the J end by 2 bases, with 14 bases between. There are 15 residues in the CDR3. Germline lookup yields CDR1 LNHDA and CDR2 SQIVND (reference sequence).

The CDR3 DNA reads TGCAGCGTCGCAACAGGGGGCGCGGTTGAAAAACTGTTTTTT. It encodes CSVATGGAVEKLFF. J is TRBJ1-4 and V is TRBV29-1; 9 nucleotides match TRBD1. The CDR3 covers 14 residues. V shed 6 bases, J shed 7 bases, and the junction held 9 bases outside the gene matches. Looked up from germline, CDR1 is SQVTM and CDR2 is ANQGSEA.